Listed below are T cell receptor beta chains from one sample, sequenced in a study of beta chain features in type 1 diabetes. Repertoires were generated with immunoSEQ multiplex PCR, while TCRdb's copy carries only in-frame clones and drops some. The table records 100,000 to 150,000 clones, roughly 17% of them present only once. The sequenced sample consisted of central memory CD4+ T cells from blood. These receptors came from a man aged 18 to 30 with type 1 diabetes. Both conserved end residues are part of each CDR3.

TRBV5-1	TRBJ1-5	CASSLGGEASQPQHF
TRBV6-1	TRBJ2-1	CASSRQKSYNEQFF
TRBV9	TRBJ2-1	CASSVEGAGYNEQFF
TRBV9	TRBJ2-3	CASSTLGLARTDTQYF
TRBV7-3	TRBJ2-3	CASSPGTHSDTQYF
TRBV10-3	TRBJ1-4	CAIRRADEKLFF
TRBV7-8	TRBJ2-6	CASSLGLLSSGANVLTF
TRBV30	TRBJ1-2	CAWSVEAKGGYTF
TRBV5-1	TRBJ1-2	CASSLAGEGYGYTF
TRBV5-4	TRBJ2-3	CASSPGGGLGRDTQYF
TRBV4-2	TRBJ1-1	CATTGAANTEAFF
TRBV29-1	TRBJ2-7	CSVGVTGILYEQYF
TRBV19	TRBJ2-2	CASSPQDVNTGELFF
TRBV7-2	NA	CASSLGTGSYEQYF
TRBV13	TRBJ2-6	CASGGRSSGANVLTF
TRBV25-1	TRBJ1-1	CASSEYPSGQATEAFF
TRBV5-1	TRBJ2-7	CASSLAARGPYEQYF
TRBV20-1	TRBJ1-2	CSASSGDGYTF
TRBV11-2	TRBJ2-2	CASSPAMRTGELFF
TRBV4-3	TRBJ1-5	CASSQDVDKPQHF
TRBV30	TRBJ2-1	CAWSVRRGDEQFF
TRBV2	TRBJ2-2	CASSPWTSGGELFF
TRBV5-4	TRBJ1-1	CASSFQLNTEAFF
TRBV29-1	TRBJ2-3	CSVLGPSTDTQYF
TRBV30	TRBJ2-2	CAWSPPTGANTGELFF
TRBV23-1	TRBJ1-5	CASSLAPWGNNQPQHF
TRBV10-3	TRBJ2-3	CAISEPGLAGGRDTQYF
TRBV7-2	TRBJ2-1	CASSPGGAENEQFF
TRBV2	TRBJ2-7	CASRPRTGAYEQYF
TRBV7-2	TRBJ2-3	CASSFSGGNTDTQYF
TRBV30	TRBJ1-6	CAWSGDRRNNSPLHF
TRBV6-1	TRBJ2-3	CASTLTEGGTDTQYF
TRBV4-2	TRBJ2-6	CASSPDGSSGANVLTF
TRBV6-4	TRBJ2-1	CASSDSSKASEQFF
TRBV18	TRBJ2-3	CASSPTKGTQYF
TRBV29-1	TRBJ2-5	CSVWSQETQYF
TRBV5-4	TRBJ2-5	CASSRDQETQYF
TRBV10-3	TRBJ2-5	CAISVQGGETQYF